This T cell receptor beta chain is from a study of blood T cell repertoires in COVID-19. Study background: Donors in the United States, Italy and Spain gave samples during acute or convalescent COVID-19.

Clones were read by immunoSEQ multiplex PCR, and TCRdb kept only the in-frame ones, dropping some. The repertoire holds about 120,000 clones, with 82% as singletons. Germline CDR1 is SEHNR and CDR2 is FQNEAQ (reference sequence). This CDR3 region has 17 residues. V was clipped by 0 bases and J by 3 bases; unmatched bases: 9. This TCR was sampled from a woman between 65 and 79 years old with acute or convalescent COVID-19. The sample taken for sequencing was peripheral blood. This chain connects TRBV7-9 to TRBJ2-7; TRBD2 aligns across 9 bases. This CDR3 is CASSLAVSSGDNYEQYF. The CDR3 nucleotides are TGTGCCAGCAGCTTAGCAGTCTCTAGCGGGGACAACTACGAGCAGTACTTC.